The 26 T cell receptor beta chains presented below share a single source sample, sequenced in a study of identical twins. TCRdb passed the 5' RACE reads through MiXCR, listing each CDR3 protein once. This table holds about 1.7 million distinct CDR3 sequences, less than 35% found once. Sequencing was performed on cord blood. The receptors derive from a newborn girl in good health.

This clonotype has only a few counts. The gene calls are TRBV7-9 and TRBJ2-5; a weak D match, TRBD2 (6 bases). Germline CDR1 is SEHNR and CDR2 is FQNEAQ (reference sequence). The CDR3 contains 14 residues. V was cut by 1 base and J by 2 bases, with 8 bases left in between. The CDR3, as DNA: TGTGCCAGCAGCTTAGAAGGGACTCAAGAGACCCAGTACTTC. As protein: CASSLEGTQETQYF.

Notes on this clonotype: Compared with germline, one end of the junction differs, possibly owing to a read error. The genes are TRBV7-9 and TRBJ2-4; D not resolved. CDR3 length equals 17 residues. Germline lookup yields CDR1 SEHNR and CDR2 FQNEAQ (reference sequence). DNA for the CDR3: TGTGCCAGCAGCCCCTTCTCCGCCGTTTTAGCCAAAAGCATTCAGTACTTC. Translating it yields CASSPFSAVLAKSIQYF.

At least ten counts were recorded for this clonotype. The J gene is TRBJ1-4, the V gene TRBV10-3; no definite D call. Trimming removed 4 bases from V and 8 bases from J, with 8 bases in between. Germline loops: CDR1 ENHRY, CDR2 SYGVKD. This CDR3 is 12 amino acids long. In DNA form, the CDR3 reads TGTGCCATCAGTGGGACCGCCGAAAAACTGTTTTTT. This codes for CAISGTAEKLFF.

This clonotype appeared a few times. The V gene is TRBV7-6, the J gene TRBJ2-2; D perhaps matches TRBD2 (6 bases). The V gene's germline CDR1 is SGHVS and CDR2 FNYEAQ. V shed 0 bases and J shed 0 bases, with 14 bases lying between them. There are 18 residues in the CDR3. The CDR3 region is CASSLAWEASSNTGELFF. CDR3 sequence (DNA): TGTGCCAGCAGCTTAGCGTGGGAGGCCAGTTCGAACACCGGGGAGCTGTTTTTT.

This clonotype has a count of ten or more. This sequence joins TRBV29-1 and TRBJ2-7; D possibly matches TRBD1 or TRBD2 (6 bases each). CDR1 SQVTM and CDR2 ANQGSEA come from the germline V gene. The CDR3 runs 12 residues. V lost 4 bases and J 4 bases, leaving 11 bases between the germline ends. The DNA of the CDR3 is TGCAGCGTTGTGGGGGGCCGGTACGAGCAGTACTTC. Translated: CSVVGGRYEQYF.

In its sample, this clonotype was seen a few times. This rearrangement joins TRBV4-1 to TRBJ2-2; maybe TRBD2 (6 bases). The V end lost 5 bases, the J end lost 3 bases, and 13 bases lay between the germline ends. Germline V gene data show CDR1 as MGHRA and CDR2 as YSYEKL. The CDR3 is made up of 15 amino acids. The CDR3 nucleotides read TGCGCCAGCAGCGGAACTAGCTTAGACACCGGGGAGCTGTTTTTT. Its translation is CASSGTSLDTGELFF.

This clonotype was counted only a few times. The chain joins TRBV12-3 or TRBV12-4 to TRBJ1-5, with D unclear. The CDR3 has 16 amino acids. The V gene lost 5 bases and the J gene lost 1 base, with 15 bases spanning the gap. The CDR3 protein is CASSTRRGGSNQPQHF. CDR3 in DNA: TGTGCCAGCAGTACCAGACGGGGTGGGAGCAATCAGCCCCAGCATTTT.

The sample holds a few counts of this clonotype. The rearrangement joins TRBV4-2 to TRBJ1-1; possible D gene TRBD1, 6 bases. Trimming took 4 bases from V and 4 from J, leaving 16 bases between them. Looked up from germline, CDR1 is LGHNA and CDR2 is YNFKEQ. This CDR3 has 15 amino acids. The CDR3 DNA follows: TGTGCCAGCAGCCGATTAGGGGGAGAGGGCACTGAAGCTTTCTTT. Translation: CASSRLGGEGTEAFF.

A few counts support this clonotype. This rearrangement joins TRBV27 to TRBJ1-2; 12 nucleotides line up with TRBD1. Germline assignment: CDR1 MNHEY and CDR2 SMNVEV (reference sequence). This CDR3 region has 16 residues. Germline trimming cut 6 bases from V and 1 base from J; bases unmatched to any gene: 6. The CDR3 DNA sequence: TGTGCCAGCAGGACTTGGGACAGGGGGCTTAACTATGGCTACACCTTC. This codes for CASRTWDRGLNYGYTF.

This clonotype was detected many times. This chain connects TRBV29-1 to TRBJ1-2, with D uncertain. Germline lookup yields CDR1 SQVTM and CDR2 ANQGSEA. There are 11 residues in the CDR3. Trimming took 4 bases from V and 2 from J, leaving 5 bases between them. CDR3 DNA: TGCAGCGTTGCCTACAACTATGGCTACACCTTC. Protein sequence: CSVAYNYGYTF.

The genes are TRBV27 and TRBJ2-5, with 14 bases identical to TRBD2. This CDR3 comprises 17 residues. Per germline, CDR1 MNHEY and CDR2 SMNVEV (reference sequence). Trimming removed 4 bases from V and 11 bases from J; junction bases left unmatched: 15. The CDR3 sequence: CASSSGTSGRSYNEQYF. Written as DNA, the CDR3 is TGTGCCAGCAGTTCCGGGACTAGCGGGAGAAGTTACAATGAGCAGTACTTC.

This clonotype was recorded a few times. This chain links TRBV5-4 with TRBJ2-1; 10 bases are a match to TRBD1. The V and J ends lost 3 bases and 2 bases, in that order; junction bases with no gene match: 11. The V gene's germline CDR1 is SGHNT and CDR2 YYREEE (reference sequence). The CDR3 contains 18 residues. CDR3 residues: CASSSPGQGITPYNEQFF. Here the CDR3 DNA reads TGTGCCAGCAGCTCGCCGGGACAGGGGATAACTCCCTACAATGAGCAGTTCTTC.

The V and J genes are TRBV2 and TRBJ2-5, with 8 bases aligning to TRBD2. Trimming cost V 7 bases and J 5 bases; bases outside gene matches: 9. The germline gives CDR1 SNHLY, CDR2 FYNNEI. This CDR3 contains 14 residues. CDR3 sequence reads: CASKVAGIRETQYF. The CDR3 DNA follows: TGTGCCAGCAAGGTAGCGGGAATCCGCGAGACCCAGTACTTC.

J is TRBJ1-4 and V is TRBV14; D is undetermined. The germline gives CDR1 SGHDN, CDR2 FVKESK. The CDR3 is made up of 15 amino acids. The V end was cut by 1 base, the J end by 8 bases, with 14 bases between. The CDR3 is CASSQVILAGEKLFF. The CDR3 DNA follows: TGTGCCAGCAGCCAAGTTATTCTTGCGGGCGAAAAACTGTTTTTT. Looking up the rest from reference TRBV14 and TRBJ1-4 gives the full variable domain: EAGVTQFPSHSVIEKGQTVTLRCDPISGHDNLYWYRRVMGKEIKFLLHFVKESKQDESGMPNNRFLAERTGGTYSTLKVQPAELEDSGVYFCASSQVILAGEKLFFGSGTQLSVL.

This clonotype was seen only a few times. The chain combines TRBV7-8 with TRBJ2-7; D is perhaps TRBD2 (6 bases). Trimming shortened V by 7 bases and J by 0 bases, and 19 bases separated the two germline ends. From germline, CDR1 is SGHVS and CDR2 FQNEAQ. The CDR3 covers 16 residues. CDR3 DNA: TGTGCCAGCAACAGGCGGGGTTTGGGGAGCTCCTACGAGCAGTACTTC. Protein sequence: CASNRRGLGSSYEQYF.

The V call is TRBV3-1, the J call TRBJ2-5, with 8 positions matching TRBD2. This CDR3 has 15 amino acids. Germline CDR1 is LGHDT and CDR2 is YNNKEL (reference sequence). V was clipped by 4 bases and J by 11 bases; unmatched bases: 15. Written as DNA, the CDR3 is TGTGCCAGCAGCCCCATCGGAGCGGGAGTGGGGGAGCAGTACTTC. It translates to CASSPIGAGVGEQYF.

This rearrangement joins TRBV9 to TRBJ1-2; possibly TRBD1 for D (5 bases). The CDR3 length is 14 residues. From germline, CDR1 is SGDLS and CDR2 YYNGEE. Trimming took 6 bases from V and 0 from J, leaving 12 bases between them. The CDR3 nucleotides are TGTGCCAGCACCCGAGGGGATCCTAACTATGGCTACACCTTC. It encodes CASTRGDPNYGYTF.

On this clonotype: Relative to the germline gene, one junction end is altered; a read error may explain this. This chain joins TRBV9 and TRBJ2-7; TRBD2 is a possible D gene (6 bases). The V gene's germline CDR1 is SGDLS and CDR2 YYNGEE. This CDR3 spans 14 amino acids. CDR3 residues: CASSGRDFSHEQYF. DNA of the CDR3: TGTGCCAGCAGCGGACGGGACTTCTCCCACGAGCAGTACTTC.

This clonotype was observed a few times. V usage is TRBV2 and J usage is TRBJ1-2; D might be TRBD1 (5 bases). The CDR3 is 13 residues long. Germline lookup yields CDR1 SNHLY and CDR2 FYNNEI. The V gene lost 3 bases and the J gene lost 3 bases, with 8 bases spanning the gap. CDR3: CASSDPRDYGYTF. The DNA for the CDR3 is TGTGCCAGCAGTGATCCCAGGGACTATGGCTACACCTTC.

This CDR3 is CASSVPAGGLSSYNEQFF. DNA of the CDR3: TGCGCCAGCAGCGTACCAGCGGGGGGCCTGAGCTCCTACAATGAGCAGTTCTTC. The chain is built from TRBV4-1 and TRBJ2-1; TRBD2 aligns across 9 bases. The germline CDR1 and CDR2 sequences are MGHRA and YSYEKL. The CDR3 extends over 18 amino acids. The trim removed 5 bases at V and 0 bases at J, leaving 11 bases unmatched.

The V and J genes are TRBV12-3 or TRBV12-4 and TRBJ1-4, with TRBD1 matching 9 bases. The CDR3 has 16 amino acids. Unmatched junction bases numbered 7, after V lost 3 bases and J lost 5 bases. The DNA of the CDR3 is TGTGCCAGCAGTTTTTGGGTGGGGACAGGGAATGAAAAACTGTTTTTT. Translating gives CASSFWVGTGNEKLFF.

The CDR3 nucleotides read TGCGCCAGCAGCTCATCCTTAGTTGGTGGAAGCTATACGCAGTATTTT. This sequence encodes CASSSSLVGGSYTQYF. This chain uses TRBV5-1 with TRBJ2-3; D remains ambiguous. The CDR3 totals 16 residues. The V end lost 3 bases, the J end lost 7 bases, and 21 bases lay between the germline ends. From germline, CDR1 is SGHRS and CDR2 YFSETQ.

This sequence joins TRBV20-1 and TRBJ1-5, with 12 bases fitting TRBD1. Trimming took 2 bases from V and 4 from J; bases not matched to a gene: 9. Germline V gene data show CDR1 as DFQATT and CDR2 as SNEGSKA (reference sequence). This CDR3 comprises 17 residues. The CDR3 sequence: CSARTPGDRGHNQPQHF. CDR3 sequence (DNA): TGCAGTGCTAGAACGCCAGGGGACAGGGGGCATAATCAGCCCCAGCATTTT.

The V and J genes are TRBV20-1 and TRBJ2-7; tentatively, D is TRBD1 (6 bases). CDR1 is DFQATT, CDR2 SNEGSKA, per germline (reference sequence). The CDR3 loop spans 13 amino acids. Between the trimmed V and J ends, which lost 5 bases and 2 bases, there was a span of 13 bases. CDR3 protein: CSAPGTRTYEQYF. The CDR3 nucleotides are TGCAGTGCTCCCGGGACACGGACCTACGAGCAGTACTTC.

The rearrangement joins TRBV20-1 to TRBJ2-7; D not resolved. Looked up from germline, CDR1 is DFQATT and CDR2 is SNEGSKA (reference sequence). The CDR3 is 11 residues long. The V and J ends lost 7 bases and 4 bases respectively, with 11 bases between them. The CDR3 nucleotides are TGCAGTGTGGCAGAAACTTACGAGCAGTACTTC. Encoded protein: CSVAETYEQYF.

This clonotype occurred a few times. The J gene is TRBJ1-6, the V gene TRBV21-1; the table's D gene call, TRBD1, was not cross checked with the DNA. TRBV21-1 has pseudogene status. This CDR3 spans 16 amino acids. For the CDR3, the DNA is TGTGCCAGCAGCGGAGACTCCGGGACGAATAATTCACCCCTCCACTTT. It encodes CASSGDSGTNNSPLHF.